This T cell receptor (beta chain) was identified in a study of blood T cell repertoires in COVID-19. Across the whole study: T cells, B-cell-depleted T cells, or PBMCs supplied cDNA or gDNA.

Profiling relied on immunoSEQ multiplex PCR, and the TCRdb table lists in-frame clones only, not all of them. The repertoire has 200,000 to 250,000 clones, 86% of them found once; the top ten carry roughly 2.2%. Germline lookup yields CDR1 SGHDT and CDR2 YYEEEE. Trimming removed 0 bases from V and 11 bases from J; junction bases left unmatched: 6. The CDR3 is 13 amino acids. The clonotype originates from a woman aged 50 to 60 with acute or convalescent COVID-19. Sample: peripheral blood. The chain is built from TRBV5-6 and TRBJ1-1, with 8 bases matching TRBD1. CDR3 protein: CASSLGQGRGAFF. DNA for the CDR3: TGTGCCAGCAGCTTGGGACAGGGGAGGGGCGCTTTCTTT.